This T cell receptor (beta chain) was recovered during a study of shared clonotypes between healthy human individuals. Study-wide background: The donors, a couple of women and a few men, were aged 18 to 49.

Genomic DNA from each subset was divided evenly over several immunoSEQ plates. When replicate PCRs were run on sorted subsets, they used approximately 0.2 ug DNA, approximately 27,000 T cell genomes. Clones were sequenced by immunoSEQ multiplex PCR, and TCRdb holds only the in-frame ones, with some missing. The sample lists millions of clones; 93% were seen once. Naive CD8 cells lacked CD45RO, underwent positive selection for CCR7 and left out terminally differentiated effector memory CD45RA+ cells. Study-level findings and limits: Unshared clonotypes carried lower generation probabilities than those common to all four donors.

As regards this clone: Its antigen is not identified.

Sample: naive CD8+ T cells from PBMCs. This sequence originates from a man in his late teens or twenties in good health. Some clones in this sample may be carry-over from other donors' samples.

CDR3 nucleotide sequence: TGTGCCAGCAGCTTTAGCGGAACCTACGAGCAGTACTTC. Its translation: CASSFSGTYEQYF. J is TRBJ2-7 and V is TRBV7-9; perhaps TRBD2 as D (6 bases). Trimming left V 3 bases short and J 2 bases short, with 8 bases between. The germline V gene has CDR1 SEHNR and CDR2 FQNEAQ (reference sequence). This CDR3 is 13 amino acids long. Full variable domain (missing parts from reference TRBV7-9 and TRBJ2-7): DTGVSQNPRHKITKRGQNVTFRCDPISEHNRLYWYRQTLGQGPEFLTYFQNEAQLEKSRLLSDRFSAERPKGSFSTLEIQRTEQGDSAMYLCASSFSGTYEQYFGPGTRLTVT.